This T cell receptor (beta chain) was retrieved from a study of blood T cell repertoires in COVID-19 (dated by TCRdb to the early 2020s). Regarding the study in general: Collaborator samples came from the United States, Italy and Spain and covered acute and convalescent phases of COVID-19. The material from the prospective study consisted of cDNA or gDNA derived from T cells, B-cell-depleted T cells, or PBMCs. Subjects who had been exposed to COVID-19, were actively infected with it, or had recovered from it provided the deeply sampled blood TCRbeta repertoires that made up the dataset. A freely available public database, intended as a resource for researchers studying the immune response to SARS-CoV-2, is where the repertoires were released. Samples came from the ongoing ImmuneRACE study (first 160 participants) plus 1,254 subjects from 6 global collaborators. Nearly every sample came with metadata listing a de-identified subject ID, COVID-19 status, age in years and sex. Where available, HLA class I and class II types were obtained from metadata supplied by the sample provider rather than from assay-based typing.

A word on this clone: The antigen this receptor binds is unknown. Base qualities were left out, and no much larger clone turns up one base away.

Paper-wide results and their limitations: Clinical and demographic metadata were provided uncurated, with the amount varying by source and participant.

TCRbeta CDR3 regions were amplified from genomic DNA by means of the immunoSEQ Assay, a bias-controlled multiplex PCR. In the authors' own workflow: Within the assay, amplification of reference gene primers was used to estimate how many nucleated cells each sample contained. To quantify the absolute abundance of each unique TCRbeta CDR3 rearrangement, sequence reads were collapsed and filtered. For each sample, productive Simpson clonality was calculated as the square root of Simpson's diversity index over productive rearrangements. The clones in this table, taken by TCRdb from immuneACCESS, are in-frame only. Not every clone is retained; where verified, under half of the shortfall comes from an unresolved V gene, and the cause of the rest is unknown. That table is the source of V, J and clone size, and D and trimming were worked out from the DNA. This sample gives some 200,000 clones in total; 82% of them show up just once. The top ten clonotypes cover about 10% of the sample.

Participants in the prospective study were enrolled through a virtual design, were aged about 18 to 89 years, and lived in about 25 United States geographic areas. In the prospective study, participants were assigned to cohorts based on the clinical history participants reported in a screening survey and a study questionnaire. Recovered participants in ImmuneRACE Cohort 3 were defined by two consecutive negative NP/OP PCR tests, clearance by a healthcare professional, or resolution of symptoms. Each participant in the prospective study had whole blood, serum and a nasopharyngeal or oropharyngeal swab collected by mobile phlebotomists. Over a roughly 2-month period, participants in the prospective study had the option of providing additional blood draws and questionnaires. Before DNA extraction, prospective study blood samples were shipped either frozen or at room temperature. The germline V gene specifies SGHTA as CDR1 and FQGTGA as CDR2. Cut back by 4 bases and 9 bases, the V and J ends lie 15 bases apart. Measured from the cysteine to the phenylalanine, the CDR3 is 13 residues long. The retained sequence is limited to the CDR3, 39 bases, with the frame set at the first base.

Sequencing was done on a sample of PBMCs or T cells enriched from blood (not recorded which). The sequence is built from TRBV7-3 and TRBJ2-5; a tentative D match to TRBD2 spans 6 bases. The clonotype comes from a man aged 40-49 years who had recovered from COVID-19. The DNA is TGTGCCAGCAGCTACGGACTGGGGGAGGCCCAGTACTTC. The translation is CASSYGLGEAQYF. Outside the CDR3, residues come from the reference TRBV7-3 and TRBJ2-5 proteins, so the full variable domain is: GAGVSQTPSNKVTEKGKYVELRCDPISGHTALYWYRQSLGQGPEFLIYFQGTGAADDSGLPNDRFFAVRPEGSVSTLKIQRTERGDSAVYLCASSYGLGEAQYFGPGTRLLVL.